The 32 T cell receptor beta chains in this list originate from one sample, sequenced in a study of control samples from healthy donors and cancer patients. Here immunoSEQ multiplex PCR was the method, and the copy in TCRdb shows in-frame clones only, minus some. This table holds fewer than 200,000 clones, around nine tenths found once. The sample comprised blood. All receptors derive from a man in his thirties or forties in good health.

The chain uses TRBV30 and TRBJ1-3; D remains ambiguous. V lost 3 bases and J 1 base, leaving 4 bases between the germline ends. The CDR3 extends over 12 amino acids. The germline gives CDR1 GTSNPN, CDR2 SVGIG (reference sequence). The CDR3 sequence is CAWRTSGNTIYF. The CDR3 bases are TGTGCCTGGAGGACATCTGGAAACACCATATATTTT. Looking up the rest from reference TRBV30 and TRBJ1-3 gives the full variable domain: SQTIHQWPATLVQPVGSPLSLECTVEGTSNPNLYWYRQAAGRGLQLLFYSVGIGQISSEVPQNLSASRPQDRQFILSSKKLLLSDSGFYLCAWRTSGNTIYFGEGSWLTVV.

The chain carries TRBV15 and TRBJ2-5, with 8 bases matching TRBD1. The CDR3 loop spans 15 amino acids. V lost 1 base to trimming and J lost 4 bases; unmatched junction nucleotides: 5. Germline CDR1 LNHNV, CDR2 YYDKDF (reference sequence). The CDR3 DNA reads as TGTGCCACCAGCAGAGCCCGGACAGGGCGAGAGACCCAGTACTTC. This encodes CATSRARTGRETQYF.

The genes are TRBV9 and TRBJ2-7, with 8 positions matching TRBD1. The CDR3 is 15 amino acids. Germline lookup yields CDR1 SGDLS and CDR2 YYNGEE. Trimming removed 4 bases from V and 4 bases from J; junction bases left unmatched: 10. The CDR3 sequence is CASSLRQGLAYEQYF. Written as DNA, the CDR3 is TGTGCCAGCAGCCTAAGACAGGGGTTAGCTTACGAGCAGTACTTC.

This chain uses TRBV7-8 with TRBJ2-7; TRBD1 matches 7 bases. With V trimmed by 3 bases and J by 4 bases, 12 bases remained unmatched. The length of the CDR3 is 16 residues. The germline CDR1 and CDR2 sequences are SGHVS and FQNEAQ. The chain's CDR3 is CASSFSRAGGRYEQYF. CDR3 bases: TGTGCCAGCAGCTTCTCCCGGGCAGGGGGAAGGTACGAGCAGTACTTC.

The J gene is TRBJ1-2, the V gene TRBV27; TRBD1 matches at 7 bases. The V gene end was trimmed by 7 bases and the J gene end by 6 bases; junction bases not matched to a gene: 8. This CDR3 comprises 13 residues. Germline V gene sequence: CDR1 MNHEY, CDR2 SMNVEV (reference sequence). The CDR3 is CASTSTGDHGYTF. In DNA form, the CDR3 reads TGTGCCAGCACATCCACAGGGGATCATGGCTACACCTTC.

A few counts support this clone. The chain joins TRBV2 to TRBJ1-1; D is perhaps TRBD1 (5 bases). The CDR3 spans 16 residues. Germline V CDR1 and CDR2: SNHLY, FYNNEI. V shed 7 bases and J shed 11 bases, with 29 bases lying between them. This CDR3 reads CASTSYPGTASWVAFF. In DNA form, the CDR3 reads TGTGCCAGCACCTCCTACCCCGGGACGGCCAGTTGGGTGGCTTTCTTT.

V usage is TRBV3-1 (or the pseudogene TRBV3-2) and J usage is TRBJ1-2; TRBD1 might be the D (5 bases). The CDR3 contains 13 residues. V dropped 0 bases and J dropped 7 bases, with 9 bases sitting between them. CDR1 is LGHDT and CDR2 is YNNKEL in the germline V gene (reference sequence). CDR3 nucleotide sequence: TGTGCCAGCAGCCAAGATCGGGGCCGTGGCTACACCTTC. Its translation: CASSQDRGRGYTF.

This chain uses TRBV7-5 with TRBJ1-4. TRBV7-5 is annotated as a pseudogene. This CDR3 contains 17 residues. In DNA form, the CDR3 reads TGTGCCAGAAGCTTAGAAGTAGAAGAGGAATTATCTGAAAAACTGTTTTTT. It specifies CARSLEVEEELSEKLFF.

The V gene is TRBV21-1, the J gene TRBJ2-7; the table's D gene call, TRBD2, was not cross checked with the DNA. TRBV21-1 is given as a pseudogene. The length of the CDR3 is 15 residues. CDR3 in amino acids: CASSPRASGRYEQYF. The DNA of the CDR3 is TGTGCCAGCAGCCCCAGGGCTAGCGGGAGGTACGAGCAGTACTTC.

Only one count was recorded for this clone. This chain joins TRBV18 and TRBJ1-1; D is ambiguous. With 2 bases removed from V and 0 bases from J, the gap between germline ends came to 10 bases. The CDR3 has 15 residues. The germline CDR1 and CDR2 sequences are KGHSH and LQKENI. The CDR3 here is CASSPLSPMNTEAFF. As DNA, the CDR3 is TGTGCCAGCTCACCATTGTCGCCTATGAACACTGAAGCTTTCTTT.

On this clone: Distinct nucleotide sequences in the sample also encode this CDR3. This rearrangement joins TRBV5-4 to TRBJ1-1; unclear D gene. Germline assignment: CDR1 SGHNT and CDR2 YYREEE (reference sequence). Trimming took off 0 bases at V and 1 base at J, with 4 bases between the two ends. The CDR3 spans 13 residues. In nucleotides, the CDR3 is TGTGCCAGCAGCTTGGACAGGAACACTGAAGCTTTCTTT. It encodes CASSLDRNTEAFF.

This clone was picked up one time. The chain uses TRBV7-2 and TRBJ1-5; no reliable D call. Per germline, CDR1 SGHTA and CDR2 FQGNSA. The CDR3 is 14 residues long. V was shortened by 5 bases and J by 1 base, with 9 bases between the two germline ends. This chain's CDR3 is CASSPVRSNQPQHF. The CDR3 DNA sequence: TGTGCCAGCAGCCCCGTCCGGAGCAATCAGCCCCAGCATTTT.

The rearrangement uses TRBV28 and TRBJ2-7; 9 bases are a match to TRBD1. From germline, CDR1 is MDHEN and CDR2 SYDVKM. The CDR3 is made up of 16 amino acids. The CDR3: CATPGTGSWMDFEQYF. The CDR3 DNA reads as TGTGCTACTCCCGGGACAGGGTCGTGGATGGACTTCGAGCAGTACTTC.

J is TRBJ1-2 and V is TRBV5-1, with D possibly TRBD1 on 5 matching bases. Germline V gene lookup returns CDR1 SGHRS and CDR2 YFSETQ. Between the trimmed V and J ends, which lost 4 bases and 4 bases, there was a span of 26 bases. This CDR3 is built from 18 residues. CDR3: CASSLDPDTLLGVYGYTF. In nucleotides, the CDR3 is TGCGCCAGCAGCCTTGACCCGGACACCCTCCTTGGGGTCTATGGCTACACCTTC.

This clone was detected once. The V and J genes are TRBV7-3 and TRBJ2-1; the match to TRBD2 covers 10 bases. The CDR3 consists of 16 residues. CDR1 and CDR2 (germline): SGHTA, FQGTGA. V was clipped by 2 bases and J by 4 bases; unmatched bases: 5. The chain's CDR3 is CASSLRGLAPYNEQFF. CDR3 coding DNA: TGTGCCAGCAGCTTACGGGGACTAGCGCCTTACAATGAGCAGTTCTTC.

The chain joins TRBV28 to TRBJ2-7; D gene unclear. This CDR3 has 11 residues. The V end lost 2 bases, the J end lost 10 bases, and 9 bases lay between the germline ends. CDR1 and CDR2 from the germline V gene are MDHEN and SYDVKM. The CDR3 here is CASSLERTQYF. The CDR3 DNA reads TGTGCCAGCAGTTTAGAGAGAACCCAGTACTTC.

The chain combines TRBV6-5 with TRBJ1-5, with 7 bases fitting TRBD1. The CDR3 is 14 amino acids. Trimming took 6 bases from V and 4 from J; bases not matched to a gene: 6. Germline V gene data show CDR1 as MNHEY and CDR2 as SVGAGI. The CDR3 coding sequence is TGTGCCAGCAGCCCCGGGACAGTTAATCAGCCCCAGCATTTT. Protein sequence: CASSPGTVNQPQHF.

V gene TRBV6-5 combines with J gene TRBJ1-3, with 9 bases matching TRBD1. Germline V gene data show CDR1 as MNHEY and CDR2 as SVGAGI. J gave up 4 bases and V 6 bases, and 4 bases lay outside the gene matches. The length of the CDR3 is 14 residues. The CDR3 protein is CASSADRGGNTIYF. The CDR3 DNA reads TGTGCCAGCAGCGCAGACAGGGGGGGAAACACCATATATTTT.

The CDR3 loop reads CASRFRESTEAFF. The CDR3 DNA follows: TGCGCCAGCAGGTTCCGGGAGTCCACTGAAGCTTTCTTT. The chain has TRBV10-2 and TRBJ1-1, with D unresolved. This CDR3 has 13 residues. The germline V gene encodes CDR1 WSHSY and CDR2 SAAADI. Trimming shortened V by 6 bases and J by 4 bases, and 12 bases separated the two germline ends.

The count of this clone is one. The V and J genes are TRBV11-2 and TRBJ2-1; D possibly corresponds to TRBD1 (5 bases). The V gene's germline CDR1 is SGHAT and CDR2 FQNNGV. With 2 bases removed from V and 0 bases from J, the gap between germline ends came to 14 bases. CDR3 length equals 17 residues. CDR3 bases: TGTGCCAGCAGCTTATCCCCGAGACAGAGCTCCTACAATGAGCAGTTCTTC. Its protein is CASSLSPRQSSYNEQFF. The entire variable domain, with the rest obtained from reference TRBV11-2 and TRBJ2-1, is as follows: EAGVAQSPRYKIIEKRQSVAFWCNPISGHATLYWYQQILGQGPKLLIQFQNNGVVDDSQLPKDRFSAERLKGVDSTLKIQPAKLEDSAVYLCASSLSPRQSSYNEQFFGPGTRLTVL.

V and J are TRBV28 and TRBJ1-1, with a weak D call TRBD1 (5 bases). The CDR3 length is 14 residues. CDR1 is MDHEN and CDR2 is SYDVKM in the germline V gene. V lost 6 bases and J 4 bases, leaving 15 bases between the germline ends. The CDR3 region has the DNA TGTGCCAGCAGCCCAACAGGTCAAAGCACTGAAGCTTTCTTT. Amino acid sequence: CASSPTGQSTEAFF.

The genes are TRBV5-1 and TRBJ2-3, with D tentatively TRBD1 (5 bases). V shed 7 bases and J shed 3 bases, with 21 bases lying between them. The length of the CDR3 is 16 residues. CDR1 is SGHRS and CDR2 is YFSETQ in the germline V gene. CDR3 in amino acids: CASRRSSQGPTDTQYF. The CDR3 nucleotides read TGCGCCAGCCGCCGGTCGTCCCAGGGCCCGACAGATACGCAGTATTTT.

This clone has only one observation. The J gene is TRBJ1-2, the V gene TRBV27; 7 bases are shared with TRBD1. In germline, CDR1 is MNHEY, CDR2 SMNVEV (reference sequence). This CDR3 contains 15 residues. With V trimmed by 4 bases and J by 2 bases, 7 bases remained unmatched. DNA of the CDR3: TGTGCCAGCAGTTCCCTAAAGACAGGGAACTATGGCTACACCTTC. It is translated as CASSSLKTGNYGYTF.

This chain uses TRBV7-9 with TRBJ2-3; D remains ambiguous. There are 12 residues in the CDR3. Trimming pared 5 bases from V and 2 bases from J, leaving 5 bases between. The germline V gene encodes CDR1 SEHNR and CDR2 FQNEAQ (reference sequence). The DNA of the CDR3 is TGTGCCAGCAGCCGAAACACAGATACGCAGTATTTT. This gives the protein CASSRNTDTQYF.

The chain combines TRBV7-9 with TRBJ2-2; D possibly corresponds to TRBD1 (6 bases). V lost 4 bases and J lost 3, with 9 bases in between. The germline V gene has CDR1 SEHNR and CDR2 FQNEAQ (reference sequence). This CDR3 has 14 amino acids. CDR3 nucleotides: TGTGCCAGCAGCTGGACAGTCGACACCGGGGAGCTGTTTTTT. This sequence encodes CASSWTVDTGELFF.

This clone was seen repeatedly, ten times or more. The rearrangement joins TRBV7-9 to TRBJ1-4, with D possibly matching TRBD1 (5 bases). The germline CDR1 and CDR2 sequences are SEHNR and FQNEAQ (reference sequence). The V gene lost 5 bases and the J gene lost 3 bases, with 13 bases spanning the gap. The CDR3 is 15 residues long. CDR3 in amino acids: CASSPPPGANEKLFF. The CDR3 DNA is TGTGCCAGCAGCCCCCCCCCGGGGGCTAATGAAAAACTGTTTTTT. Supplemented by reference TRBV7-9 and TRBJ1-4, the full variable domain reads DTGVSQNPRHKITKRGQNVTFRCDPISEHNRLYWYRQTLGQGPEFLTYFQNEAQLEKSRLLSDRFSAERPKGSFSTLEIQRTEQGDSAMYLCASSPPPGANEKLFFGSGTQLSVL.

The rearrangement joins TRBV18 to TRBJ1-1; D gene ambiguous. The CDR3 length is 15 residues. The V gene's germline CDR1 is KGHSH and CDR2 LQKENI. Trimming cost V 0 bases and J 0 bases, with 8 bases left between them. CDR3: CASSPPRGLNTEAFF. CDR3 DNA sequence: TGTGCCAGCTCACCACCGCGGGGTTTGAACACTGAAGCTTTCTTT.

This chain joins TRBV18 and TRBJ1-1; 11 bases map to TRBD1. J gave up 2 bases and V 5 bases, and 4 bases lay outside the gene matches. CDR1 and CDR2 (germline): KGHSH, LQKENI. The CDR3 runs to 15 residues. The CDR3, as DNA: TGTGCCAGCTCAAGCGGGACAGGGGGTAACACTGAAGCTTTCTTT. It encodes CASSSGTGGNTEAFF.

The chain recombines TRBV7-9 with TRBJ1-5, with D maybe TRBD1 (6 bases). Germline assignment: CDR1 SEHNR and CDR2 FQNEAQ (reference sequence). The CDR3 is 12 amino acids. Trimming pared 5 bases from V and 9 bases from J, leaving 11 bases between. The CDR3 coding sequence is TGTGCCAGCAGCCCAGGGGAAAGGCCCCAGCATTTT. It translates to CASSPGERPQHF.

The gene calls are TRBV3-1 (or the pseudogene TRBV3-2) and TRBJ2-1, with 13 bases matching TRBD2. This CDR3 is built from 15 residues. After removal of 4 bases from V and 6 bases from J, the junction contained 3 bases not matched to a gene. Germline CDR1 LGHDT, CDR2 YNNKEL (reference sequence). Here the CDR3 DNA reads TGTGCCAGCAGCCTACGGACTAGCGGGAGCAATGAGCAGTTCTTC. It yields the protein CASSLRTSGSNEQFF.

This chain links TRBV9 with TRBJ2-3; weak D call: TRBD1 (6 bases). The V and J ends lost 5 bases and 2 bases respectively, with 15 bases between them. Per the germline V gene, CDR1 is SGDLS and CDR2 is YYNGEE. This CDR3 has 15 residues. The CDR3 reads CASSIPGQNTDTQYF. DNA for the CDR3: TGTGCCAGCAGTATTCCGGGACAAAACACAGATACGCAGTATTTT.

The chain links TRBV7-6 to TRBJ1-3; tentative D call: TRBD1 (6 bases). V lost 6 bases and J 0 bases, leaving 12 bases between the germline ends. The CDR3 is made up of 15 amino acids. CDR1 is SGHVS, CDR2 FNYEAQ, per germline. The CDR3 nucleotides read TGTGCCAGCAGTTCAGGGGCCTTCTCTGGAAACACCATATATTTT. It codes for CASSSGAFSGNTIYF.